What follows are 18 T cell receptor beta chains derived from one specimen sequenced in a study of T cell responses to AZD1222 COVID-19 vaccine. Profiling relied on immunoSEQ multiplex PCR, and the TCRdb table lists in-frame clones only, not all of them. Of tens of thousands of clones detected, roughly 90% appear once; the ten largest clones hold about 20%. The source material was peripheral blood, sampled on day 0 of AZD1222 vaccination. Source of these receptors: an adult in good health.

This clone was found once. The rearrangement joins TRBV5-4 to TRBJ2-1, with TRBD2 matching over 11 bases. Trimming took 4 bases from V and 2 from J; bases not matched to a gene: 5. Germline V gene sequence: CDR1 SGHNT, CDR2 YYREEE (reference sequence). The CDR3 consists of 16 residues. CDR3 sequence reads: CASSRPSGGPYNEQFF. CDR3 DNA: TGTGCCAGCAGCCGACCTAGCGGGGGGCCCTACAATGAGCAGTTCTTC. Together with reference TRBV5-4 and TRBJ2-1, the CDR3 gives the full variable domain: ETGVTQSPTHLIKTRGQQVTLRCSSQSGHNTVSWYQQALGQGPQFIFQYYREEENGRGNFPPRFSGLQFPNYSSELNVNALELDDSALYLCASSRPSGGPYNEQFFGPGTRLTVL.

This sequence joins TRBV19 and TRBJ2-2; 7 bases agree with TRBD2. This CDR3 comprises 15 residues. Trimming removed 3 bases from V and 1 base from J; junction bases left unmatched: 2. CDR1 and CDR2 (germline): LNHDA, SQIVND (reference sequence). The CDR3 is CASSIGGGNTGELFF. For the CDR3, the DNA is TGTGCCAGTAGTATCGGCGGGGGGAACACCGGGGAGCTGTTTTTT.

The rearrangement joins TRBV20-1 to TRBJ2-1; 7 nucleotides agree with TRBD1. The CDR3 totals 13 residues. Germline V lookup: CDR1 DFQATT, CDR2 SNEGSKA (reference sequence). V was clipped by 3 bases and J by 3 bases; unmatched bases: 2. DNA for the CDR3: TGCAGTGCTAGTAGGGACAGCTACAATGAGCAGTTCTTC. This sequence encodes CSASRDSYNEQFF.

This chain joins TRBV10-2 and TRBJ1-6, with D hard to call. The CDR3 is 14 amino acids. Trimming took off 0 bases at V and 4 bases at J, with 4 bases between the two ends. The germline CDR1 and CDR2 sequences are WSHSY and SAAADI. CDR3 coding DNA: TGCGCCAGCAGTGAGTCCGGATATAATTCACCCCTCCACTTT. Amino acids: CASSESGYNSPLHF.

This rearrangement joins TRBV2 to TRBJ1-5; D gene ambiguous. Trimming removed 8 bases from V and 0 bases from J, with 8 bases in between. CDR1 and CDR2 (germline): SNHLY, FYNNEI. This CDR3 spans 13 amino acids. The CDR3 is CASVKNSNQPQHF. CDR3 DNA: TGTGCCAGCGTTAAGAATAGCAATCAGCCCCAGCATTTT.

This clone was found once. The rearrangement uses TRBV5-1 and TRBJ1-2; the D gene is possibly TRBD1 (5 bases). The ends were cut back, 2 bases at V and 7 bases at J, with 24 bases in the middle. CDR3 size: 17 residues. Germline loops: CDR1 SGHRS, CDR2 YFSETQ. The CDR3 here is CASSFAASPRGDSGYTF. CDR3 DNA: TGCGCCAGCAGCTTCGCTGCGAGCCCCCGAGGGGATAGTGGCTACACCTTC.

This chain connects TRBV4-3 to TRBJ1-2, with TRBD1 as a possible D gene (6 bases). Germline V CDR1 and CDR2: LGHNA, YSLEER. V lost 2 bases, J lost 5 bases, and 18 bases lay in between. The CDR3 loop spans 16 amino acids. CDR3 sequence reads: CASSQIIQGTPYGYTF. The CDR3 DNA is TGCGCCAGCAGCCAAATAATTCAGGGGACCCCTTATGGCTACACCTTC.

The chain employs TRBV5-4 and TRBJ2-2, with D unclear. The CDR3 runs to 14 residues. Deletions cut 9 bases from V and 1 base from J, with 13 bases between. Germline V gene data show CDR1 as SGHNT and CDR2 as YYREEE (reference sequence). The CDR3: CATTSDQNTGELFF. The CDR3 DNA sequence: TGTGCCACCACGAGTGACCAGAACACCGGGGAGCTGTTTTTT.

CDR3 DNA sequence: TGTGCCAGCAGCCAAGTTCCAGGGAATAGCAATCAGCCCCAGCATTTT. The encoded protein is CASSQVPGNSNQPQHF. The chain uses TRBV4-2 and TRBJ1-5, with a possible D match to TRBD1 (5 bases). The germline V gene has CDR1 LGHNA and CDR2 YNFKEQ. The V gene lost 1 base and the J gene lost 0 bases, with 10 bases spanning the gap. This CDR3 spans 16 amino acids.

The rearrangement links TRBV6-1 to TRBJ2-7; the D gene is possibly TRBD2 (6 bases). Germline V gene data show CDR1 as MNHNS and CDR2 as SASEGT. The CDR3 consists of 14 residues. Deletions cut 2 bases from V and 7 bases from J, with 15 bases between. Here the CDR3 reads CASSELKYRGEQYF. CDR3 nucleotide sequence: TGTGCCAGCAGTGAACTTAAGTACCGGGGGGAGCAGTACTTC.

This CDR3 reads CASSQDLVKGTNTEAFF. CDR3 DNA: TGTGCCAGCAGCCAAGACTTAGTTAAGGGGACGAACACTGAAGCTTTCTTT. The rearrangement joins TRBV4-2 to TRBJ1-1; D possibly corresponds to TRBD1 (5 bases). The CDR3 length is 17 residues. V was cut by 0 bases and J by 1 base, with 15 bases left in between. Germline V CDR1 and CDR2: LGHNA, YNFKEQ.

The chain has TRBV19 and TRBJ1-6; possibly TRBD1 for D (5 bases). This CDR3 is built from 16 residues. Germline CDR1 LNHDA, CDR2 SQIVND (reference sequence). V dropped 9 bases and J dropped 0 bases, with 15 bases sitting between them. The CDR3 region is CASRRGRASYNSPLHF. As DNA, the CDR3 is TGTGCCAGCCGTCGGGGGAGGGCCTCCTATAATTCACCCCTCCACTTT.

The chain joins TRBV2 to TRBJ2-3; perhaps TRBD1 as D (6 bases). V was trimmed by 7 bases and J by 3 bases, leaving 17 bases between them. Germline V gives CDR1 SNHLY, CDR2 FYNNEI. This CDR3 is built from 15 residues. The CDR3 region is CASTSEGVRTDTQYF. CDR3 nucleotides: TGTGCCAGCACTTCAGAGGGGGTTAGAACAGATACGCAGTATTTT.

The chain carries TRBV6-2 or TRBV6-3 and TRBJ1-6, with D uncertain. The CDR3 runs 11 residues. V was pared by 4 bases and J by 14 bases, with 9 bases between. Germline V gene sequence: CDR1 MNHEY, CDR2 SVGEGT. CDR3 coding DNA: TGTGCCAGCAGTTGGGCGGGATCCCTCCACTTT. It is translated as CASSWAGSLHF.

The rearrangement joins TRBV4-1 to TRBJ1-1; no clear D. The germline gives CDR1 MGHRA, CDR2 YSYEKL. The CDR3 consists of 15 residues. Trimming removed 5 bases at V and 1 base at J, with 14 bases between. CDR3 nucleotide sequence: TGCGCCAGCAGCTCCCGGCTGGTTTCGAACACTGAAGCTTTCTTT. Its protein product is CASSSRLVSNTEAFF.

The chain links TRBV6-2 or TRBV6-3 to TRBJ1-5, with unresolved D. The CDR3 spans 14 residues. Germline-derived CDR1 and CDR2 are MNHEY and SVGEGT. V lost 0 bases, J lost 4 bases, and 7 bases lay in between. CDR3 in amino acids: CASSYSVPNQPQHF. The CDR3, as DNA: TGTGCCAGCAGTTACTCGGTCCCGAATCAGCCCCAGCATTTT.

The genes are TRBV5-8 and TRBJ1-2; perhaps TRBD1 as D (5 bases). The CDR3 consists of 13 residues. V dropped 5 bases and J dropped 3 bases, with 11 bases sitting between them. CDR1 and CDR2 from the germline V gene are SGHTS and YDEGEE. The CDR3, as DNA: TGTGCCAGCAGGACGGACAAATACTATGGCTACACCTTC. Translation gives CASRTDKYYGYTF.

The genes are TRBV7-8 and TRBJ2-7; D not resolved. Trimming removed 5 bases at V and 2 bases at J, with 10 bases between. CDR3 size: 13 residues. Germline assignment: CDR1 SGHVS and CDR2 FQNEAQ. Written as DNA, the CDR3 is TGTGCCAGCAGCAACGGGCAGACCTACGAGCAGTACTTC. This translates into CASSNGQTYEQYF.